Each of the 14 T cell receptor beta chains below was sequenced from the same sample in a study of OX40 agonist ivuxolimab in advanced cancers. Measured with immunoSEQ multiplex PCR; TCRdb has only the in-frame clones, and not every one. Of tens of thousands of clones in the sample, approximately 86% were seen once. The material was CD4+ or CD8+ T cells sorted from blood, obtained in a trial of the OX40 agonist ivuxolimab. These TCRs come from an adult with an advanced solid tumor such as melanoma, head and neck, liver or kidney cancer.

V and J are TRBV2 and TRBJ2-5; D remains unclear. The CDR3 runs 13 residues. V lost 5 bases to trimming and J lost 2 bases, with 9 bases between them. Germline V gives CDR1 SNHLY, CDR2 FYNNEI. CDR3 sequence (DNA): TGTGCCAGCAGTATCACTTATCAAGAGACCCAGTACTTC. Its translation: CASSITYQETQYF.

This clone was found once. The V gene is TRBV18, the J gene TRBJ2-3, with D unclear. CDR1 and CDR2 from the germline V gene are KGHSH and LQKENI. Trimming left V 1 base short and J 5 bases short, with 4 bases between. The length of the CDR3 is 12 residues. As DNA, the CDR3 is TGTGCCAGCTCACCACTAGTAGATACGCAGTATTTT. Protein: CASSPLVDTQYF.

The V call is TRBV18, the J call TRBJ1-1; tentative D call: TRBD1 (6 bases). CDR1 is KGHSH and CDR2 is LQKENI in the germline V gene. The CDR3 has 14 residues. Trimming shortened V by 5 bases and J by 0 bases, and 10 bases separated the two germline ends. The CDR3 DNA is TGTGCCAGCTCAACGGACAGCGTGAACACTGAAGCTTTCTTT. Translation: CASSTDSVNTEAFF.

This chain joins TRBV2 and TRBJ2-7; D not resolved. The V end was cut by 6 bases, the J end by 4 bases, with 7 bases between. CDR3 length equals 11 residues. In germline, CDR1 is SNHLY, CDR2 FYNNEI. The CDR3 here is CASSLMYEQYF. Here the CDR3 DNA reads TGTGCCAGCAGCCTAATGTACGAGCAGTACTTC.

The chain uses TRBV11-3 and TRBJ2-3; possibly TRBD2 for D (6 bases). Trimming removed 1 base from V and 0 bases from J, with 14 bases in between. The germline CDR1 and CDR2 sequences are SGHNT and YENEEA. CDR3 length: 17 amino acids. The CDR3 DNA reads as TGTGCCAGCAGCTTAGCGCCTAGCGCACTTAGCACAGATACGCAGTATTTT. It specifies CASSLAPSALSTDTQYF.

The chain couples TRBV20-1 to TRBJ2-1; D might be TRBD2 (5 bases). Trimming pared 2 bases from V and 13 bases from J, leaving 12 bases between. Germline CDR1 and CDR2: DFQATT and SNEGSKA (reference sequence). The CDR3 is 11 residues long. CDR3 sequence: CSARLPGYQFF. The DNA of the CDR3 is TGCAGTGCTAGACTGCCGGGGTATCAGTTCTTC.

The chain recombines TRBV7-9 with TRBJ1-2, with 8 bases matching TRBD1. V shed 5 bases, J shed 9 bases, and the junction held 8 bases outside the gene matches. There are 13 residues in the CDR3. Germline loops: CDR1 SEHNR, CDR2 FQNEAQ (reference sequence). CDR3 in amino acids: CASSPTGVGRYTF. CDR3 DNA sequence: TGTGCCAGCAGCCCGACAGGGGTAGGGCGCTACACCTTC.

This clone was seen a few times. The chain combines TRBV5-6 with TRBJ1-6, with TRBD1 identical over 10 bases. CDR1 SGHDT and CDR2 YYEEEE come from the germline V gene. V dropped 4 bases and J dropped 6; count of bases not matched to a gene: 13. This CDR3 is 18 amino acids long. CDR3 in amino acids: CASSPLLGTGVINSPLHF. CDR3 coding DNA: TGTGCCAGCAGCCCCTTGTTGGGGACAGGGGTTATTAATTCACCCCTCCACTTT.

The J gene is TRBJ2-7, the V gene TRBV7-8; 7 bases agree with TRBD2. CDR3 length equals 18 residues. V lost 2 bases and J lost 5; bases outside the gene matches: 18. CDR1 is SGHVS, CDR2 FQNEAQ, per germline. CDR3 region: CASSLLIPGLVDFDEQYF. The CDR3 bases are TGTGCCAGCAGCTTATTGATCCCAGGACTAGTTGACTTTGACGAGCAGTACTTC.

The chain is built from TRBV6-5 and TRBJ1-6; TRBD1 might be the D (6 bases). The CDR3 length is 14 residues. Trimming removed 2 bases at V and 10 bases at J, with 12 bases between. The germline V gene has CDR1 MNHEY and CDR2 SVGAGI. CDR3 sequence (DNA): TGTGCCAGCAGTTACATCGCAGGGGACTCACCCCTCCACTTT. This codes for CASSYIAGDSPLHF.

A few counts support this clone. The chain links TRBV10-3 to TRBJ2-5; 9 bases are a match to TRBD2. The ends lost 4 bases at V and 7 bases at J; junction bases unmatched: 10. The CDR3 is 15 residues long. Germline V gene sequence: CDR1 ENHRY, CDR2 SYGVKD. CDR3 protein: CAISVGGGASVTQYF. The DNA of the CDR3 is TGTGCCATCAGTGTGGGCGGGGGGGCCTCGGTGACCCAGTACTTC.

The gene calls are TRBV6-6 and TRBJ2-3; D may be TRBD1 (5 bases). Per the germline V gene, CDR1 is MNHNY and CDR2 is SVGAGI (reference sequence). There are 13 residues in the CDR3. The V end was cut by 2 bases, the J end by 8 bases, with 11 bases between. This CDR3 is CASSYPAQGTQYF. As DNA, the CDR3 is TGTGCCAGCAGTTACCCAGCCCAGGGTACGCAGTATTTT.

The J gene is TRBJ2-1, the V gene TRBV11-2, with D perhaps matching TRBD1 (5 bases). V was pared by 5 bases and J by 1 base, with 18 bases between. The CDR3 consists of 17 residues. Germline CDR1 SGHAT, CDR2 FQNNGV. The CDR3 spells CASSDNPGRVSYNEQFF. The CDR3 DNA reads as TGTGCCAGCAGCGACAACCCAGGCAGGGTGTCCTACAATGAGCAGTTCTTC.

The V call is TRBV30, the J call TRBJ2-7, with D hard to call. The CDR3 length is 11 residues. Trimming took off 5 bases at V and 12 bases at J, with 17 bases between the two ends. Germline V CDR1 and CDR2: GTSNPN, SVGIG (reference sequence). CDR3 nucleotide sequence: TGTGCCTGGGGTATAGGTAGGATCAGGTACTTC. It codes for CAWGIGRIRYF.